This T cell receptor beta chain derives from a study of T cell responses to AZD1222 COVID-19 vaccine. V was trimmed by 0 bases and J by 4 bases, leaving 14 bases between them. CDR1 and CDR2 from the germline V gene are MNHEY and SVGAGI. The CDR3 has 16 residues. The assay was immunoSEQ multiplex PCR, and TCRdb's table has in-frame clones only and misses some. The table includes some 100,000 clones, about 87% detected once. The sequence derives from an adult in good health. The chain carries TRBV6-5 and TRBJ2-3, with D hard to call. The material sequenced was peripheral blood, taken on day 0 of AZD1222 vaccination. CDR3 loop: CASSYSLFGKPDTQYF. The CDR3 nucleotides read TGTGCCAGCAGTTACTCGTTATTTGGGAAGCCAGATACGCAGTATTTT.